The T cell receptor beta chain described here comes from a study of blood T cell repertoires in COVID-19. As for the study in general: Researchers got acute and convalescent COVID-19 samples from the United States, Italy and Spain. T cells, B-cell-depleted T cells, or PBMCs supplied cDNA or gDNA.

Per the original methods: Reference gene primers were amplified, and this amplification served to estimate nucleated cell counts. TCRdb's copy holds only in-frame clones and misses some; the assay was immunoSEQ multiplex PCR. V and J calls and clone size are given by that table; D and trimming were obtained from the DNA. The sample carries 250,000 or so clones, approximately 90% recorded once. The CDR3 spans 16 residues. Germline CDR1 is LGHNA and CDR2 is YSLEER. The V and J ends lost 4 bases and 3 bases respectively, with 18 bases between them. V usage is TRBV4-3 and J usage is TRBJ1-2, with D possibly being TRBD1 (6 bases). The sequence was obtained from a woman aged 25 to 45 with active or convalescent COVID-19. The sequencing input was peripheral blood. The CDR3 coding sequence is TGCGCCAGCAGCCTTGGCAGGGGCCATAACGACTATGGCTACACCTTC. Amino acids: CASSLGRGHNDYGYTF.